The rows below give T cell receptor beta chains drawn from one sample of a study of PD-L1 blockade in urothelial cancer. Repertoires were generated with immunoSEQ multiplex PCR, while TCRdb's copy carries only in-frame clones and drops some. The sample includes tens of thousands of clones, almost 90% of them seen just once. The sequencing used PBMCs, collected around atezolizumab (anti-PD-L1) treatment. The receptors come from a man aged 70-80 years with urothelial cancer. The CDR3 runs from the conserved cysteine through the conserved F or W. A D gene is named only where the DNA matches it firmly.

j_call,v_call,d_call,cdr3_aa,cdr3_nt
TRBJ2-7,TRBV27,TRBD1,CASRIGTDSSEQYF,TGTGCCAGCAGGATCGGGACAGATTCGTCCGAGCAGTACTTC
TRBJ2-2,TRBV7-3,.,CASSRTTANTGELFF,TGTGCCAGCAGCCGAACGACAGCGAACACCGGGGAGCTGTTTTTT
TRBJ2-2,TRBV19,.,CASRPSAGELFF,TGTGCCAGCCGGCCGAGCGCCGGGGAGCTGTTTTTT
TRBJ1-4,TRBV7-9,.,CASSLETGLVEKLFF,TGTGCCAGCAGCTTAGAAACAGGTTTGGTTGAAAAACTGTTTTTT
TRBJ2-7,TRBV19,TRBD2,CASSDGLAGYEQYF,TGTGCCAGTAGTGATGGACTAGCGGGATACGAGCAGTACTTC
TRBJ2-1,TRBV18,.,CASSPIRTEGDEQFF,TGTGCCAGCTCACCCATTAGGACTGAGGGGGATGAGCAGTTCTTC
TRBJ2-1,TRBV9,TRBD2,CASSARTSGSYNEQFF,TGTGCCAGCAGCGCCCGAACTAGCGGGAGCTACAATGAGCAGTTCTTC
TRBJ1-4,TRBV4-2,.,CASSQEGEKLFF,TGTGCCAGCAGCCAAGAGGGCGAAAAACTGTTTTTT
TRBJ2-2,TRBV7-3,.,CASSSQAAPTGELFF,TGTGCCAGCAGCTCCCAGGCCGCACCCACCGGGGAGCTGTTTTTT
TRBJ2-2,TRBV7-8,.,CASSLIGSTGELFF,TGTGCCAGCAGCTTAATCGGTTCCACCGGGGAGCTGTTTTTT
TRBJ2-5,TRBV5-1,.,CASSLVGSSQETQYF,TGCGCCAGCAGCTTGGTCGGGTCTAGTCAAGAGACCCAGTACTTC
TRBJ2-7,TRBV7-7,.,CASSPKGVHEQYF,TGTGCCAGCAGCCCTAAAGGGGTCCACGAGCAGTACTTC
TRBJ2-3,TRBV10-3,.,CATSRTLNGLGGVDTQYF,TGTGCCACCTCGAGGACCCTTAATGGACTAGGGGGAGTGGATACGCAGTATTTT
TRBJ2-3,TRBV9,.,CASSPHGAGVEGTQYF,TGTGCCAGCAGCCCACACGGGGCAGGGGTGGAAGGTACGCAGTATTTT
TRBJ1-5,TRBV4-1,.,CASSQDRGFQPQHF,TGCGCCAGCAGCCAAGATCGGGGGTTTCAGCCCCAGCATTTT
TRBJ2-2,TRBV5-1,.,CASSAGFKTGELFF,TGCGCCAGCAGCGCGGGATTTAAAACCGGGGAGCTGTTTTTT
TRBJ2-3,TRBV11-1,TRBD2,CASSLAGTSSTDTQYF,TGTGCCAGCAGCCTAGCGGGGACTTCTAGCACAGATACGCAGTATTTT
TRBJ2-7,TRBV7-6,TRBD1,CASSLGQGAYEQYF,TGTGCCAGCAGCCTCGGACAGGGGGCCTACGAGCAGTACTTC
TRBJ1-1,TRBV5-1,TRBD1,CASSLGDRGKAFF,TGCGCCAGCAGCTTGGGGGACAGGGGGAAAGCTTTCTTT
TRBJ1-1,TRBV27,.,CASSLGGMNTEAFF,TGTGCCAGCAGTTTGGGGGGGATGAACACTGAAGCTTTCTTT